The rows below give T cell receptor beta chains drawn from one sample of a study of blood T cell repertoires in COVID-19. Profiled with immunoSEQ multiplex PCR; TCRdb holds only in-frame clones, not every one. Among some 140,000 clones, roughly 84% were seen once, and the ten largest hold under 7%. The sample comprised PBMCs or T cells enriched from blood (not recorded which). These TCRs come from a middle-aged man with acute COVID-19. Both conserved end residues are part of each CDR3. The D gene is left open where the match is weak. A row's size may be missing; if present it is once, few, many or a size class.

>TRBJ2-7|TRBV15|.|.
TGTGCCACCAGCAGAATCGCAGGGGCGGCCAACTACGAGCAGTACTTC
CATSRIAGAANYEQYF
>TRBJ2-2|TRBV6-5|TRBD1|.
TGTGCCAGCAGTCTAAGTCCGGGACAGGCCGGGGAGCTGTTTTTT
CASSLSPGQAGELFF
>TRBJ2-5|TRBV5-5|TRBD1|.
TGTGCCAGCCGCAGGGACAGAGGACTTGAGACCCAGTACTTC
CASRRDRGLETQYF
>TRBJ2-2|TRBV3-1/TRBV3-2|TRBD2|once
TGTGCCAGCAGCCAAGGACTAGCGGGAGACACCGGGGAGCTGTTTTTT
CASSQGLAGDTGELFF
>TRBJ2-1|TRBV6-6|.|.
TGTGCCAGCAGTAGGGAGTTAAGGGGAGGTGACAATGAGCAGTTCTTC
CASSRELRGGDNEQFF
>TRBJ2-7|TRBV6-6|.|.
TGTGCCAGCAGTTACTCGAGAGACAGTCTAAACTACGAGCAGTACTTC
CASSYSRDSLNYEQYF
>TRBJ2-6|TRBV7-2|TRBD2|.
TGTGCCAGCAGGACTACTAGCGGGAGAACTGGGGCCAACGTCCTGACTTTC
CASRTTSGRTGANVLTF
>TRBJ2-1|TRBV19|.|.
TGTGCCAGTAGTGGGGGGACCATTCGTGTTCCTGCTATGTTCTTC
CASSGGTIRVPAMFF
>TRBJ2-7|TRBV7-9|.|.
TGTGCCAGCAGCTTCCCCATCAGCGAGCAGTACTTC
CASSFPISEQYF
>TRBJ2-1|TRBV7-2|.|.
TGTGCCAGCAGCTTGAGGGGGGGGTACAATGAGCAGTTCTTC
CASSLRGGYNEQFF
>TRBJ1-1|TRBV3-1/TRBV3-2|TRBD1|.
TGTGCCAGCGGACAGGGGTCGCGGACTGAAGCTTTCTTT
CASGQGSRTEAFF
>TRBJ1-1|TRBV28|TRBD1|.
TGTGCCAGCAGCCGAGGGGGCGGGGAGAACACTGAAGCTTTCTTT
CASSRGGGENTEAFF
>TRBJ2-1|TRBV7-2|TRBD1|.
TGTGCCAGCAGCTTAATAGACAGGGGCCTCTACAATGAGCAGTTCTTC
CASSLIDRGLYNEQFF
>TRBJ2-2|TRBV18|TRBD2|.
TGTGCCAGCTCCACTAGCGGGGGAACCGGGGAGCTGTTTTTT
CASSTSGGTGELFF
>TRBJ1-5|TRBV5-6|.|.
TGTGCCAGCAGCTTTAGACAGTCTGCATATCAGCCCCAGCATTTT
CASSFRQSAYQPQHF
>TRBJ1-6|TRBV10-3|.|.
TGTGCCATCAGTGAGTCGATCTCTATAAATAATTCACCCCTCCACTTT
CAISESISINNSPLHF
>TRBJ2-1|TRBV27|TRBD2|once
TGTGCCAGCAGTCTCATTAGCGGGAGCTCCTACAATGAGCAGTTCTTC
CASSLISGSSYNEQFF
>TRBJ2-4|TRBV28|.|.
TGTGCCAGCAGGGCAGGGGAAAACATTCAGTACTTC
CASRAGENIQYF
>TRBJ1-4|TRBV5-6|.|.
TGTGCCAGCAGCTTCGTGGGACATCAGGATGAAAAACTGTTTTTT
CASSFVGHQDEKLFF
>TRBJ2-5|TRBV7-2|TRBD2|.
TGTGCCAGCAGCTTAGGGGTGACGGGGGGGGAGACCCAGTACTTC
CASSLGVTGGETQYF
>TRBJ2-5|TRBV24-1|TRBD1|once
TGTGCCACCAGTGAAGGGACAGGGAGGGAGACCCAGTACTTC
CATSEGTGRETQYF
>TRBJ1-1|TRBV30|.|.
TGTGCCTGGAACCTAGGGGGTAGAGGGAGATCCACTGAAGCTTTCTTT
CAWNLGGRGRSTEAFF
>TRBJ1-5|TRBV15|.|.
TGTGCCACCAGCAGAGCCTCGACAGTTAATCAGCCCCAGCATTTT
CATSRASTVNQPQHF
>TRBJ2-7|TRBV18|.|.
TGTGCCAGCTCACCAAGACAGGGCGTATACGAGGGAGGATACTTC
CASSPRQGVYEGGYF
>TRBJ1-5|TRBV19|TRBD1|.
TGTGCCAGTAGTATAGATCTCCTGGGGCAGGGGGTAAGCAATCAGCCCCAGCATTTT
CASSIDLLGQGVSNQPQHF
>TRBJ2-7|TRBV6-5|.|.
TGTGCCAGCAGTTATCGAGGCACCACCTACGAGCAGTACTTC
CASSYRGTTYEQYF
>TRBJ1-1|TRBV4-2|.|.
TGTGCCAGCAGCAAAAGCCCTCGGGGTGCGAACACTGAAGCTTTCTTT
CASSKSPRGANTEAFF
>TRBJ2-7|TRBV10-3|.|.
TGTGCCATCAGTGAGTCAGCGGCCTCCTACGAGCAGTACTTC
CAISESAASYEQYF
>TRBJ2-5|TRBV11-2|.|.
TGTGCCAGCAGCTTAGGGGTGAGGCAAGAGACCCAGTACTTC
CASSLGVRQETQYF
>TRBJ2-1|TRBV4-3|TRBD2|.
TGCGCCAGCAGCCAAGATGTGGGAGGGCAAAATGAGCAGTTCTTC
CASSQDVGGQNEQFF
>TRBJ2-7|TRBV5-1|TRBD2|.
TGCGCCAGCAGCCCAGGACTAGTTGGCTACGAGCAGTACTTC
CASSPGLVGYEQYF
>TRBJ1-3|TRBV7-9|.|.
TGTGCCACGATAGGGGGACCCTCTGGAAACACCATATATTTT
CATIGGPSGNTIYF
>TRBJ2-5|TRBV7-9|.|.
TGTGCCAGCAGCTTATATTGGGCAGGACAGTACTTC
CASSLYWAGQYF
>TRBJ2-1|TRBV29-1|TRBD2|.
TGCAGCCCTAAGGGGCGGGAGTCGGCCCGCTACAATGAGCAGTTCTTC
CSPKGRESARYNEQFF
>TRBJ2-7|TRBV7-2|.|.
TGTGCCAGCAGCTTATTACAGGGCTTTAGCTCCTACGAGCAGTACTTC
CASSLLQGFSSYEQYF
>TRBJ2-2|TRBV27|.|.
TGTGCCAGCAAGAGATTACCGGGATACATCACCGGGGAGCTGTTTTTT
CASKRLPGYITGELFF
>TRBJ2-7|TRBV11-3|.|.
TGTGCCAGCAGCTCGAGCCCCTTCAACGAGCAGTACTTC
CASSSSPFNEQYF
>TRBJ1-6|TRBV7-9|TRBD1|.
TGTGCCAGCACACCAGACAGGGCCGATAATTCACCCCTCCACTTT
CASTPDRADNSPLHF
>TRBJ1-1|TRBV14|TRBD1|few
TGTGCCAGCAGCTACGGACAGGGAGTAACTGAAGCTTTCTTT
CASSYGQGVTEAFF
>TRBJ2-7|TRBV27|TRBD1|.
TGTGCCAGCAGGTTACAGGGGGCCGACGAGCAGTACTTC
CASRLQGADEQYF
>TRBJ2-1|TRBV19|.|.
TGTGCCAGTAGCCAGAGACAGAGCTCCTACAATGAGCAGTTCTTC
CASSQRQSSYNEQFF
>TRBJ1-1|TRBV5-5|.|.
TGTGCCAGCAGCTTGGGGCCCCGGGCAGGGGTCCAATACACTGAAGCTTTCTTT
CASSLGPRAGVQYTEAFF
>TRBJ2-1|TRBV18|TRBD2|.
TGTGCCAGCTCCGGGACTAGCGGGAGAGATGAGCAGTTCTTC
CASSGTSGRDEQFF
>TRBJ2-3|TRBV28|TRBD1|once
TGTGCCAGCAGTTCAATCTCTTCGACAGGGATCGGTGCAGATACGCAGTATTTT
CASSSISSTGIGADTQYF
>TRBJ1-1|TRBV4-1|.|.
TGCGCCAGCAGCCCCACAGGGCTGACTGAAGCTTTCTTT
CASSPTGLTEAFF
>TRBJ2-1|TRBV27|TRBD2|.
TGTGCCAGCAGTTGGGGCGGGAGAAGGAATGAGCAGTTCTTC
CASSWGGRRNEQFF
>TRBJ2-2|TRBV29-1|TRBD2|.
TGCAGCTTTCTCTCCGGGGGGACCGGGGAGCTGTTTTTT
CSFLSGGTGELFF
>TRBJ1-2|TRBV9|.|.
TGTGCCAGCAGCGTTACCCCTAGCAGGCCCCACTCGAATGGCTACACCTTC
CASSVTPSRPHSNGYTF
>TRBJ2-1|TRBV5-4|.|.
TGTGCCAGCAGCGAAGACGGGGGCAATGAGCAGTTCTTC
CASSEDGGNEQFF
>TRBJ1-5|TRBV28|TRBD1|once
TGTGCCAGCAGGATGGGACAGGGGGAGAATCAGCCCCAGCATTTT
CASRMGQGENQPQHF
>TRBJ1-2|TRBV28|TRBD1|few
TGTGCCAGCAGTTCGGACAGGTACTATGATGGCTACACCTTC
CASSSDRYYDGYTF
>TRBJ1-5|TRBV5-4|.|few
TGTGCCAGCAGCCCGGGACTGAATCAGCCCCAGCATTTT
CASSPGLNQPQHF
>TRBJ2-1|TRBV11-3|TRBD2|.
TGTGCCAGCAGCTTCCAGCGAGCGGGAGCAGGTGAGCAGTTCTTC
CASSFQRAGAGEQFF